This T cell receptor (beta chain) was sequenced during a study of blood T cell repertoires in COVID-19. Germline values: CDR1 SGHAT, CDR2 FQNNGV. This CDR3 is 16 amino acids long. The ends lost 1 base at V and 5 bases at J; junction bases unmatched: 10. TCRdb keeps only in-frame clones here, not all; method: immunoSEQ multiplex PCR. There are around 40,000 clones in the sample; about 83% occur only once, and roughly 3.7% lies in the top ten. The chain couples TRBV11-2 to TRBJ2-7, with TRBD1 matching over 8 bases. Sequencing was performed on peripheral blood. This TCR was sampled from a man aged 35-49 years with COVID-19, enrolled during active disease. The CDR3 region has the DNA TGTGCCAGCAGCTTAGTCCCGACAGGGGCTAAGGACGAGCAGTACTTC. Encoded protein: CASSLVPTGAKDEQYF.